This paragraph reports one T cell receptor (beta chain). The data stem from a study of blood T cell repertoires in COVID-19. Looking at the study overall: From the United States, Italy and Spain came samples of acute and convalescent COVID-19. PBMCs, B-cell-depleted T cells, or T cells were the source of the cDNA or gDNA that made up the material.

Original data processing: Amplification of reference gene primers provided the estimated nucleated cell counts. The repertoire was sequenced with immunoSEQ multiplex PCR; TCRdb's copy has only in-frame clones and lacks some. V and J calls plus clone size are reproduced from that table; the DNA served to infer D and trimming. The sample carries approximately 97,000 clones, 91% recorded once. Germline V gene data show CDR1 as LNHDA and CDR2 as SQIVND (reference sequence). There are 13 residues in the CDR3. J gave up 9 bases and V 4 bases, and 8 bases lay outside the gene matches. This chain uses TRBV19 with TRBJ1-2; TRBD1 matches at 7 bases. The source material was peripheral blood. This TCR derives from a man between 18 and 29 years old with acute or convalescent COVID-19. CDR3 DNA sequence: TGTGCCAGTAGTACGACAGGGAAGGGCCGCTACACCTTC. Translation: CASSTTGKGRYTF.